The source of this T cell receptor (beta chain) is a study of T cells in Graves' hyperthyroidism and ophthalmopathy. The CDR3 is made up of 15 amino acids. CDR1 is SGHDT and CDR2 is YYEEEE in the germline V gene. V lost 2 bases, J lost 2 bases, and 13 bases lay in between. RNA transcripts yielded amplified TCR beta CDR3 regions. The study used the HTBI primer set for a first-round RT-PCR of the TCR CDR3. Using its own MiXCR run on the multiplex PCR reads, TCRdb lists one record per CDR3 protein. The sample carries hundreds of thousands of distinct CDR3 sequences, 14% to 15% recorded once. In its sample, this clonotype was seen many times.

This sequence originates from a man between 18 and 29 years old with Graves' ophthalmopathy. V usage is TRBV5-6 and J usage is TRBJ1-2; D uncertain. Sequenced material: blood. The CDR3 DNA sequence: TGTGCCAGCAGCTTTAGAGGGATTTTAAACTATGGCTACACCTTC. Amino acids: CASSFRGILNYGYTF.